This T cell receptor beta chain was retrieved from a study of radiotherapy plus CTLA-4 blockade in lung cancer. Germline loops: CDR1 SNHLY, CDR2 FYNNEI. The V end was cut by 4 bases, the J end by 0 bases, with 15 bases between. The CDR3 is made up of 16 amino acids. Generated by immunoSEQ multiplex PCR, the TCRdb table keeps only in-frame clones and is missing some. The sample carries under 100,000 clones, approximately 83% recorded once. The clonotype originates from a human donor with non-small cell lung cancer that progressed on radiotherapy plus ipilimumab. Specimen: peripheral blood, collected from a patient treated with radiotherapy plus ipilimumab. The chain joins TRBV2 to TRBJ1-2, with D perhaps matching TRBD1 (5 bases). The CDR3 bases are TGTGCCAGCAGTGGTTCGGGGGTGGAATCTAACTATGGCTACACCTTC. It translates to CASSGSGVESNYGYTF.